This T cell receptor (beta chain) emerged from a study of OX40 agonist ivuxolimab in advanced cancers. The wider study: Participants could have had prior anti-PD-1, anti-PD-L1 or anti-CTLA-4 therapy, and around 40% had some.

Study-level results: Compared with CD4+, CD8+ T cells on average had more expanded clones.

Libraries were prepared by immunoSEQ multiplex PCR; TCRdb keeps only in-frame clonotypes and omits some of them. The table lists 80,000 to 95,000 clones, around 90% of them singletons. The sampling schedule covered blood at baseline, cycle 4 day 1, and cycle 7 day 1. In germline, CDR1 is SGDLS, CDR2 YYNGEE. V lost 3 bases to trimming and J lost 8 bases, with 14 bases between them. This CDR3 contains 13 residues. Comments on this clone: Its antigen is not known.

The receptor's source is an adult with an advanced solid tumor such as melanoma, head and neck, liver or kidney cancer. The chain joins TRBV9 to TRBJ1-1; TRBD1 is a possible D gene (6 bases). This specimen consisted of CD4+ or CD8+ T cells sorted from blood, obtained in a trial of the OX40 agonist ivuxolimab. CDR3 region: CASSAYRASEAFF. The DNA for the CDR3 is TGTGCCAGCAGCGCCTACAGGGCCTCAGAAGCTTTCTTT.